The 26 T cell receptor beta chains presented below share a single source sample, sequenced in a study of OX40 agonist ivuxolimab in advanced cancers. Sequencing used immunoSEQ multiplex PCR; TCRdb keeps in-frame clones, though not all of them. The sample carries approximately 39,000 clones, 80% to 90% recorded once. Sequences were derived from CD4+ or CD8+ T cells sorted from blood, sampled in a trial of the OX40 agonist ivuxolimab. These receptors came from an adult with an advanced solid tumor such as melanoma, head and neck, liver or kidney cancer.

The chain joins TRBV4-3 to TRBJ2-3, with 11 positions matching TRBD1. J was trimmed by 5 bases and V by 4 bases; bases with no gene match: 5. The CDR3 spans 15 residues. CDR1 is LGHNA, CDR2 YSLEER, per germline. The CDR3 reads CASSRGQGAEDTQYF. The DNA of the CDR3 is TGCGCCAGCAGCCGAGGACAGGGGGCTGAAGATACGCAGTATTTT.

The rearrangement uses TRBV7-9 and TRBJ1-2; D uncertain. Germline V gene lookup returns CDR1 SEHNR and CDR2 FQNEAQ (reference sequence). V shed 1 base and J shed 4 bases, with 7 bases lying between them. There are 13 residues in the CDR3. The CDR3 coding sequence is TGTGCCAGCAGCTTAGTAGGGTCCTATGGCTACACCTTC. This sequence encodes CASSLVGSYGYTF.

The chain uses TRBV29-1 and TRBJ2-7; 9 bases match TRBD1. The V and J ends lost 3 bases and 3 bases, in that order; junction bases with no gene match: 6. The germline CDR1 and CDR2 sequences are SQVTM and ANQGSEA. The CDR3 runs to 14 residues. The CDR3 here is CSVESTGGVYEQYF. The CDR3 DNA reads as TGCAGCGTTGAGTCGACAGGGGGAGTCTACGAGCAGTACTTC.

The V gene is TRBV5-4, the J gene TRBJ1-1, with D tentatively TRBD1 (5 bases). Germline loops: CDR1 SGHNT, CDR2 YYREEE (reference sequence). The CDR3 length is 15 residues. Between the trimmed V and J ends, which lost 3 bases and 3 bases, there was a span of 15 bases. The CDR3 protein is CASSWDGTQDTEAFF. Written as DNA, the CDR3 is TGTGCCAGCAGCTGGGACGGGACTCAGGACACTGAAGCTTTCTTT.

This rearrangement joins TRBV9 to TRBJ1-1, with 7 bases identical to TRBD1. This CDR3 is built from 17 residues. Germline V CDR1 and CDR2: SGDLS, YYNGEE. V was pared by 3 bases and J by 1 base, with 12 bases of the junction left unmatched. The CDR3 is CASSEVGGQSGNTEAFF. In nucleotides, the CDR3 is TGTGCCAGCAGCGAGGTAGGGGGCCAGTCGGGGAACACTGAAGCTTTCTTT.

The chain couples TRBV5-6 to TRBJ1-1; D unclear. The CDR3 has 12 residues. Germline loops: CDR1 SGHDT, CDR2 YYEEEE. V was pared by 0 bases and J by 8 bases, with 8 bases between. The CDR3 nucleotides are TGTGCCAGCAGCTTGGGTGTCGTGGAAGCTTTCTTT. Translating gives CASSLGVVEAFF.

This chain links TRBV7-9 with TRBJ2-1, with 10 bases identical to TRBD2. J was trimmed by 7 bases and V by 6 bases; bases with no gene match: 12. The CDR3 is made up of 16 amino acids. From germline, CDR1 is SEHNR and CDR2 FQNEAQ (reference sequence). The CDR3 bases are TGTGCCAGCAGAAAATTTGGCAGCGGGGGGGCAAATGAGCAGTTCTTC. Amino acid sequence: CASRKFGSGGANEQFF.

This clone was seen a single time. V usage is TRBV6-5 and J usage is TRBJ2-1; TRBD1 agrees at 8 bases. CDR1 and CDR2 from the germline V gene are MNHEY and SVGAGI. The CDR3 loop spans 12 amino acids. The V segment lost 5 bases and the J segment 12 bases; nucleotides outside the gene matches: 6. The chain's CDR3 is CASSRLDRGQFF. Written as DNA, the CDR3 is TGTGCCAGCAGTCGCCTCGACAGGGGGCAGTTCTTC.

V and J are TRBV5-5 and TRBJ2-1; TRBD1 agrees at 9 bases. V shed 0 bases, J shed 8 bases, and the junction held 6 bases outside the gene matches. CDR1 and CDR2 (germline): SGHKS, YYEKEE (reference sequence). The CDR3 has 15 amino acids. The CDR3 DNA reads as TGTGCCAGCAGCTTGGGGGACAGGGCCTTTGATGAGCAGTTCTTC. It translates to CASSLGDRAFDEQFF.

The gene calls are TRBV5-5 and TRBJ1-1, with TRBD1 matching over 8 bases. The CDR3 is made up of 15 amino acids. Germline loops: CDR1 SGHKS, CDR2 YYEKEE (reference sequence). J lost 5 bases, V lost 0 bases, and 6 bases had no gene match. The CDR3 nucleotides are TGTGCCAGCAGCTTGGGTCTGGGGACAGGAACTGAAGCTTTCTTT. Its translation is CASSLGLGTGTEAFF.

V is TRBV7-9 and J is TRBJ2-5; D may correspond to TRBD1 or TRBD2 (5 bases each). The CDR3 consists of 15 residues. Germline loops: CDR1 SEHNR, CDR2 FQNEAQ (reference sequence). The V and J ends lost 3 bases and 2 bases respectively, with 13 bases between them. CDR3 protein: CASSFRGGGQETQYF. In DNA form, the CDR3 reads TGTGCCAGCAGCTTTAGGGGTGGGGGTCAAGAGACCCAGTACTTC. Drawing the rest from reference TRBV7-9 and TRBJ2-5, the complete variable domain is DTGVSQNPRHKITKRGQNVTFRCDPISEHNRLYWYRQTLGQGPEFLTYFQNEAQLEKSRLLSDRFSAERPKGSFSTLEIQRTEQGDSAMYLCASSFRGGGQETQYFGPGTRLLVL.

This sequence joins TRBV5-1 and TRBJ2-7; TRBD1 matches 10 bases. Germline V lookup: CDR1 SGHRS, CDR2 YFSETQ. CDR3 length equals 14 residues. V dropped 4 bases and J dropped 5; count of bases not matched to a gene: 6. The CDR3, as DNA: TGCGCCAGCAGCCAAGGGACAGGGGCTGACGAGCAGTACTTC. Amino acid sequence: CASSQGTGADEQYF.

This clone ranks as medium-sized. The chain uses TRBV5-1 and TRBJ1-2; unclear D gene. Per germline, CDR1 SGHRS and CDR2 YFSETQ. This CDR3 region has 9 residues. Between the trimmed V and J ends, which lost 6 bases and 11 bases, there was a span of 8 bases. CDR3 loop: CASMVGYTF. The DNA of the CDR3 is TGCGCCAGCATGGTGGGATACACCTTC.

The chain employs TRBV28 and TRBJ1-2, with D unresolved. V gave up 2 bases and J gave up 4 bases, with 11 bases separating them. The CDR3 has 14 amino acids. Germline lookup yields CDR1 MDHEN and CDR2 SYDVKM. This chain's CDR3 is CASSLDRRGYGYTF. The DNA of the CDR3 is TGTGCCAGCAGTTTAGACCGCCGGGGCTATGGCTACACCTTC.

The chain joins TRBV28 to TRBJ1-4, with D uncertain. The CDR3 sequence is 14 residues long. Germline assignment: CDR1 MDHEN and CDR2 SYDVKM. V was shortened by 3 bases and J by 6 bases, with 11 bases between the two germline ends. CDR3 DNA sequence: TGTGCCAGCAGTTTTCGAGGATTCTATGAAAAACTGTTTTTT. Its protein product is CASSFRGFYEKLFF.

The chain's CDR3 is CASSDMDRGENEQFF. For the CDR3, the DNA is TGTGCCAGCAGTGATATGGACAGGGGTGAAAATGAGCAGTTCTTC. V is TRBV2 and J is TRBJ2-1; 9 nucleotides line up with TRBD1. The germline V gene has CDR1 SNHLY and CDR2 FYNNEI. The CDR3 is 15 amino acids. Trimming removed 3 bases from V and 7 bases from J; junction bases left unmatched: 7.

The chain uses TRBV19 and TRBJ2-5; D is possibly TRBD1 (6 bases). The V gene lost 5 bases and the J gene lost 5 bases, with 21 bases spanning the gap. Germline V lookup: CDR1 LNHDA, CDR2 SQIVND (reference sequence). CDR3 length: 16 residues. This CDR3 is CASSGPEDSLVETQYF. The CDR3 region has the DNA TGTGCCAGTAGTGGACCAGAGGACAGTCTGGTGGAGACCCAGTACTTC.

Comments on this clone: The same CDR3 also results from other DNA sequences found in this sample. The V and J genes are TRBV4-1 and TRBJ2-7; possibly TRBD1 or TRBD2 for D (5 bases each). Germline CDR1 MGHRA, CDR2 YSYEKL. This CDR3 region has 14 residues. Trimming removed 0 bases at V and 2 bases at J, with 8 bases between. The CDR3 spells CASSQERGTYEQYF. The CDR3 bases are TGCGCCAGCAGCCAAGAGAGGGGAACCTACGAGCAGTACTTC.

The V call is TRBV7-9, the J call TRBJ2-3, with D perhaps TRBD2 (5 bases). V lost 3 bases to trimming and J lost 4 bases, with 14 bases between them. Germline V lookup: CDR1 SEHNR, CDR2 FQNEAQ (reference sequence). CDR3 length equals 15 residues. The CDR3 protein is CASSFLLGGADTQYF. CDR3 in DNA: TGTGCCAGCAGCTTCCTACTAGGCGGCGCAGATACGCAGTATTTT.

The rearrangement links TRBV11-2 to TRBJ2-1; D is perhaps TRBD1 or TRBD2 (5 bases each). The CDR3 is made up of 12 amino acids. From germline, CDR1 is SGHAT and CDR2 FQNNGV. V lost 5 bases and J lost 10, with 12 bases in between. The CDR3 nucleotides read TGTGCCAGCAGCACCCTTCGGGGCGAGCAGTTCTTC. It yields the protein CASSTLRGEQFF. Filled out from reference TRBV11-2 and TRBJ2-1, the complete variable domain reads EAGVAQSPRYKIIEKRQSVAFWCNPISGHATLYWYQQILGQGPKLLIQFQNNGVVDDSQLPKDRFSAERLKGVDSTLKIQPAKLEDSAVYLCASSTLRGEQFFGPGTRLTVL.

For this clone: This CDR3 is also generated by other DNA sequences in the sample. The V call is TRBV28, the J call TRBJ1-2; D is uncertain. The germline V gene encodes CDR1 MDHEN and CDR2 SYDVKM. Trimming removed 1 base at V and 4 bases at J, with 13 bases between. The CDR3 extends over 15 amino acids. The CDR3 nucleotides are TGTGCCAGCAGTTTATTGCCATCGGGAACCTATGGCTACACCTTC. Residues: CASSLLPSGTYGYTF.

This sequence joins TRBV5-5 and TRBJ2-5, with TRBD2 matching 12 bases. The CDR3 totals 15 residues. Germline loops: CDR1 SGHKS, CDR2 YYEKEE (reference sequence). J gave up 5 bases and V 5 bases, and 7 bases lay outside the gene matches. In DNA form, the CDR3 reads TGTGCCAGCAGACTGACTAGCGGGGGTATTGAGACCCAGTACTTC. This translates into CASRLTSGGIETQYF. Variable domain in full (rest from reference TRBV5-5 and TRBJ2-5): DAGVTQSPTHLIKTRGQQVTLRCSPISGHKSVSWYQQVLGQGPQFIFQYYEKEERGRGNFPDRFSARQFPNYSSELNVNALLLGDSALYLCASRLTSGGIETQYFGPGTRLLVL.

The CDR3: CASPLSGPSGGLETQYF. In DNA, the CDR3 is TGTGCCAGCCCCTTAAGCGGCCCCTCAGGGGGGCTAGAGACCCAGTACTTC. This chain uses TRBV7-9 with TRBJ2-5, with D tentatively TRBD1 (7 bases). With 8 bases removed from V and 4 bases from J, the gap between germline ends came to 26 bases. The CDR3 runs to 17 residues. The germline V gene encodes CDR1 SEHNR and CDR2 FQNEAQ (reference sequence).

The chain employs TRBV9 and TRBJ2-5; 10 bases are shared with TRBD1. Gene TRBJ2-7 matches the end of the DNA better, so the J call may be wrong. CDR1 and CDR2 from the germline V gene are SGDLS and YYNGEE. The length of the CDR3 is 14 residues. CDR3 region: CASSPDRGHDEQYF. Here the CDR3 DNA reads TGTGCCAGCAGCCCTGACAGGGGGCATGACGAGCAGTACTTC.

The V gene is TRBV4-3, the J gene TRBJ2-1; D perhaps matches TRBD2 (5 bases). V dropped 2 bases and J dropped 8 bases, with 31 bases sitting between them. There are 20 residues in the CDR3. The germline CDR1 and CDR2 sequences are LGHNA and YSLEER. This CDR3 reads CASSQLPPTMVGVVPHEQFF. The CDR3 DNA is TGCGCCAGCAGCCAACTACCACCGACCATGGTCGGGGTAGTCCCCCATGAGCAGTTCTTC.

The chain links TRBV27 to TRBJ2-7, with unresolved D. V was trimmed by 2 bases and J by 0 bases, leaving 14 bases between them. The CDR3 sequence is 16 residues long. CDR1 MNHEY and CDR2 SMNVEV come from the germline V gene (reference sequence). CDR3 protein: CASSLKGPHGSYEQYF. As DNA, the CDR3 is TGTGCCAGCAGTTTAAAAGGCCCACATGGCTCCTACGAGCAGTACTTC.